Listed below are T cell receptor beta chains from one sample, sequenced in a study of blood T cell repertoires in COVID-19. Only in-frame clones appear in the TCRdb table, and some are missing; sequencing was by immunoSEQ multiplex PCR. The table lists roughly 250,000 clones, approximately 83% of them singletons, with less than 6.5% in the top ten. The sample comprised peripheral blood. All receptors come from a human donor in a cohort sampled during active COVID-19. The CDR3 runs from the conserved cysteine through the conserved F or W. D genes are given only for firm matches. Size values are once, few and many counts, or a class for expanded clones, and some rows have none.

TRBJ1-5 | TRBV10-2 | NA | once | TGCGCCAGCAGTGAGTCTCACAGCCGCAATCAGCCCCAGCATTTT | CASSESHSRNQPQHF
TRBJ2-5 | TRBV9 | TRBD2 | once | TGTGCCAGCAGCCCTGGGGCGCGGGAGGGCCGGTCTGAGGTAGAGACCCAGTACTTC | CASSPGAREGRSEVETQYF
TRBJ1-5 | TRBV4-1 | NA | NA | TGCGCCAGCAGCCCGGGTGAACATGACAATCAGCCCCAGCATTTT | CASSPGEHDNQPQHF
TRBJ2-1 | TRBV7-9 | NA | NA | TGTGCCAGCAGCTTAGCGGACTGGCATTTATACAATGAGCAGTTCTTC | CASSLADWHLYNEQFF
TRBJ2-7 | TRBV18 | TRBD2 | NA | TGTGCCAGCTCACTAGCGGGGTATACCCGGAACTCCTACGAGCAGTACTTC | CASSLAGYTRNSYEQYF
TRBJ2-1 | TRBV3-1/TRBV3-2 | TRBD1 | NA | TGTGCCAGCAGCCATGGATCCGGGACAGGGGCAAATGAGCAGTTCTTC | CASSHGSGTGANEQFF
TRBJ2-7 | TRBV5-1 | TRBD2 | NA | TGCGCCAGCAGCTCAAGCGGGAGCTCCTACGAGCAGTACTTC | CASSSSGSSYEQYF
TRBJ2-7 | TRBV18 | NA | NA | TGTGCCAGCTCCTTGGCGGACGGGAGCTCCTACGAGCAGTACTTC | CASSLADGSSYEQYF
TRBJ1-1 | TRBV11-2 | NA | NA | TGTGCCAGCAGCGTACAGTCGAACACTGAAGCTTTCTTT | CASSVQSNTEAFF
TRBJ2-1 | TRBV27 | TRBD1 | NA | TGTGCCTCCCGGACAGGGTCGAATGAGCAGTTCTTC | CASRTGSNEQFF
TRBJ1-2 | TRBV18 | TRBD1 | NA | TGTGCCAGCTCAGTCGATAGAGGACAGGGGAGAGGCTACACCTTC | CASSVDRGQGRGYTF
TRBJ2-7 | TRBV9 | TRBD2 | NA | TGTGCCAGCAGCGTAGGCCCTCTGACTAGCGGGAGCCATTACGAGCAGTACTTC | CASSVGPLTSGSHYEQYF
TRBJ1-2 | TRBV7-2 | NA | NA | TGTGCCAGCAGCTCGGACACCTATGGCTACACCTTC | CASSSDTYGYTF
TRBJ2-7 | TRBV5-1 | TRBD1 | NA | TGCGCCAGCAGCTGGGACAGGGACGAGCAGTACTTC | CASSWDRDEQYF
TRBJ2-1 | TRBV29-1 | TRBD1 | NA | TGCAGCGGCCGGGACAGGGAGGTCTTTGCGCAGTTCTTC | CSGRDREVFAQFF
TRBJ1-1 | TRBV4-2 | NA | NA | TGTGCCAGCAGCCAAGATCGACAGCCGAACACTGAAGCTTTCTTT | CASSQDRQPNTEAFF
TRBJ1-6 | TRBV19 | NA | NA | TGTGCCAGTAGTAGGAGCCTTGGTCAGGGGAATTCACCCCTCCACTTT | CASSRSLGQGNSPLHF
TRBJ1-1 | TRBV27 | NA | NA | TGTGCCAGCAGTTGGAGCCAGCGGAACACTGAAGCTTTCTTT | CASSWSQRNTEAFF
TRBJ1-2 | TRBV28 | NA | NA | TGTGCCTTACAGTCGGGGGGCGCTTACTATGGCTACACCTTC | CALQSGGAYYGYTF
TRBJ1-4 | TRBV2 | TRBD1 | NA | TGTGCCAGCAGGCCCTCGGGACAGCCGACAGAAAAACTGTTTTTT | CASRPSGQPTEKLFF
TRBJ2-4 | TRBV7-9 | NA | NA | TGTGCCAGCAGCGGCGGGATAGTCATAAAAACCAAAAACATTCAGTACTTC | CASSGGIVIKTKNIQYF
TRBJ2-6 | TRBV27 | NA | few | TGTGCCAGATGGGCAGGCTCCCCTGGGGCCAACGTCCTGACTTTC | CARWAGSPGANVLTF
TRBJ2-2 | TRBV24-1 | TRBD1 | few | TGTGCCACCAGATCCGGGACAGGGGACACCGGGGAGCTGTTTTTT | CATRSGTGDTGELFF
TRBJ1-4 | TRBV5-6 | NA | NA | TGTGCCAGCAGCGGGGGCAGGGGCGGGGAAAAACTGTTTTTT | CASSGGRGGEKLFF
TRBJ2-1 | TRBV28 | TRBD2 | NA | TGTGCCAGCAGTCAAGACCTAGCGGGAGGGCGCAATGAGCAGTTCTTC | CASSQDLAGGRNEQFF
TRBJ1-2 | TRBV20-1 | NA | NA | TGCAGTGCTGCAGGGAACTATGGCTACACCTTC | CSAAGNYGYTF
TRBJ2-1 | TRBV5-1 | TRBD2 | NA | TGCGCCAGCAGCTTGGCCGAAATAGCGGGATTTGAGCAGTTCTTC | CASSLAEIAGFEQFF
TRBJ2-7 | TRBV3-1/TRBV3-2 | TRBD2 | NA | TGTGCCAGCAGCCAACCGGGACTAGCGGGAGTCGAGCAGTACTTC | CASSQPGLAGVEQYF
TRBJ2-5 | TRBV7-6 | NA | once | TGTGCCAGCAGCTTAGGCCAGCGGGTAGAGACCCAGTACTTC | CASSLGQRVETQYF
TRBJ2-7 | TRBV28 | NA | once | TGTGCCAGCAGTTTCATGAGGGTGAGACACGAGCAGTACTTC | CASSFMRVRHEQYF
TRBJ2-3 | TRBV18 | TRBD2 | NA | TGTGCCAGCTCACCAATACTAGCGTTAGCTAGCACAGATACGCAGTATTTT | CASSPILALASTDTQYF
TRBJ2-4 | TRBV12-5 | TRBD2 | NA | TGTGCTAGTGGTTACCGGGTCGGGGGGACTATAGCCAAAAACATTCAGTACTTC | CASGYRVGGTIAKNIQYF
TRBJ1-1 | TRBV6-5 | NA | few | TGTGCCAGCACTCCTGGGGGGGAGGACACTGAAGCTTTCTTT | CASTPGGEDTEAFF
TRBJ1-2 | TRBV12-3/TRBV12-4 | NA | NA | TGTGCCAGCAAACGGGACTATGGCTACACCTTC | CASKRDYGYTF
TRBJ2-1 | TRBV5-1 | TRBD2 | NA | TGCGCCAGCAGCCCATCAGCGGGAGAGTACAATGAGCAGTTCTTC | CASSPSAGEYNEQFF
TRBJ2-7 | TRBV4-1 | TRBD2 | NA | TGCGCCAGCAGCCACCTTATCCCTAGCGGGAGGGCCAAAGAGCAGTACTTC | CASSHLIPSGRAKEQYF
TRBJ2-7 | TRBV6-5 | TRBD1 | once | TGTGCCAGCAGTTACTCAGGACAGGCTGGGTCCTACGAGCAGTACTTC | CASSYSGQAGSYEQYF
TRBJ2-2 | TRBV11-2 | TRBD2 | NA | TGTGCCAGCAGCTTAGGAAGCGGGGTATACACCGGGGAGCTGTTTTTT | CASSLGSGVYTGELFF